This entry features one TCR beta chain sequence. The data stem from a study of blood T cell repertoires in COVID-19. Overall study: Symptom resolution, clearance, or two negative PCRs marked donors in Cohort 3 as recovered. COVID-19 samples, acute and convalescent, were from the United States, Italy and Spain.

The study assigned cohorts using participant-reported clinical history. Authors' methods: Amplification of reference gene primers was used by the study to estimate nucleated cell counts. Assay used: immunoSEQ multiplex PCR; TCRdb lists only in-frame clones, some missing. The V and J calls and clone size come from that table; D and trimming were worked out from the DNA. The sample records fewer than 250,000 clones, around 87% being singletons. CDR1 is LNHNV and CDR2 is YYDKDF in the germline V gene (reference sequence). The CDR3 is 16 residues long. J gave up 7 bases and V 3 bases, and 15 bases lay outside the gene matches.

The gene calls are TRBV15 and TRBJ2-7, with 7 bases that match TRBD2. The sample consisted of PBMCs or T cells enriched from blood (not recorded which). This TCR was recovered from a man younger than 40 in a cohort exposed to, infected with or recovered from COVID-19 (not recorded which). The CDR3 bases are TGTGCCACCAGCAGGGAAGTTGGGAGGGAGGCGAAGGAGCAGTACTTC. This codes for CATSREVGREAKEQYF.